This note documents a single T cell receptor (beta chain) sequence. Its antigen is unknown. The sample comes from a study of CD8+CD57+ T cells in acquired aplastic anemia. The wider study: Yields of DNA that came from sorted CD4+ and CD8+ cells averaged around 3 ug.

Patients chosen for sequencing had shown CD8+CD57+ cell expansion by flow cytometry. Each of the patients presented with severe acquired aplastic anemia. Investigators profiled TCR beta VDJ and CDR3 from genomic DNA template. From the reads, TCRdb called clonotypes with MiXCR, one entry per CDR3 protein. This sample yields about 150,000 distinct CDR3 sequences, of which about 52% are seen a single time; 12% belongs to the top ten. CDR1 and CDR2 from the germline V gene are MGHDK and SYGVNS. CDR3 length equals 16 residues. Trimming took 3 bases from V and 5 from J, leaving 17 bases between them. Notes on the study in general: The same twenty-nine CD8+ CDR3 sequences occurred in patients and in controls. The study found no significant CD8+ Simpson's diversity difference between patients and controls.

The receptor's source is a human donor with aplastic anemia. Sequencing was performed on sorted CD4+, CD8+, or CD8+CD57+ T cells (not recorded which) from PBMCs. The V and J genes are TRBV25-1 and TRBJ2-1; possibly TRBD2 for D (6 bases). DNA for the CDR3: TGTGCCAGCAGTGATGTAACGGGAGTCTCGCACAATGAGCAGTTCTTC. This translates into CASSDVTGVSHNEQFF. The variable domain in full, with the rest retrieved from reference TRBV25-1 and TRBJ2-1, is EADIYQTPRYLVIGTGKKITLECSQTMGHDKMYWYQQDPGMELHLIHYSYGVNSTEKGDLSSESTVSRIRTEHFPLTLESARPSHTSQYLCASSDVTGVSHNEQFFGPGTRLTVL.